The 24 T cell receptor beta chains reported below all come from one sample, sequenced in a study of shared clonotypes between healthy human individuals. Profiling relied on immunoSEQ multiplex PCR, and the TCRdb table lists in-frame clones only, not all of them. The data contain 780,000 or so clones, 72% of them singletons. The sequencing sample was made of memory CD4+ T cells sorted from blood. The subset here: CD45RA-negative fraction. The receptors stem from a woman in her thirties in good health.

Many counts were recorded for this clone. This chain connects TRBV27 to TRBJ2-1; 8 bases are a match to TRBD2. Germline lookup yields CDR1 MNHEY and CDR2 SMNVEV (reference sequence). The V segment lost 5 bases and the J segment 7 bases; nucleotides outside the gene matches: 7. The CDR3 is 14 amino acids. The CDR3 reads CASSSGRILNEQFF. DNA for the CDR3: TGTGCCAGCAGTAGCGGGAGAATCCTTAATGAGCAGTTCTTC.

The chain employs TRBV5-1 and TRBJ2-6; D is perhaps TRBD1 or TRBD2 (5 bases each). CDR3 size: 15 residues. The germline V and J ends were trimmed by 5 bases and 0 bases, with 9 bases remaining between them. Per the germline V gene, CDR1 is SGHRS and CDR2 is YFSETQ. The CDR3 is CASSSGSSGANVLTF. The DNA for the CDR3 is TGCGCCAGCAGTTCAGGGAGCTCTGGGGCCAACGTCCTGACTTTC.

J is TRBJ2-7 and V is TRBV9; 10 bases map to TRBD2. This CDR3 contains 15 residues. J lost 5 bases, V lost 4 bases, and 9 bases had no gene match. The germline V gene has CDR1 SGDLS and CDR2 YYNGEE. The CDR3 here is CASSPRAGGPNEQYF. The CDR3 nucleotides are TGTGCCAGCAGCCCGAGAGCGGGAGGGCCTAACGAGCAGTACTTC.

The rearrangement joins TRBV5-1 to TRBJ2-7; 8 bases match TRBD2. There are 14 residues in the CDR3. Germline V gene data show CDR1 as SGHRS and CDR2 as YFSETQ. Losses at the gene ends were 0 bases for V and 5 bases for J; bases not matched to a gene: 4. CDR3 sequence reads: CASSLGQREHEQYF. CDR3 DNA sequence: TGCGCCAGCAGCTTGGGCCAGCGGGAGCACGAGCAGTACTTC. The variable domain in full, completed from reference TRBV5-1 and TRBJ2-7, reads KAGVTQTPRYLIKTRGQQVTLSCSPISGHRSVSWYQQTPGQGLQFLFEYFSETQRNKGNFPGRFSGRQFSNSRSEMNVSTLELGDSALYLCASSLGQREHEQYFGPGTRLTVT.

This chain links TRBV5-6 with TRBJ2-1, with TRBD1 matching 11 bases. There are 16 residues in the CDR3. Germline-derived CDR1 and CDR2 are SGHDT and YYEEEE. With V trimmed by 5 bases and J by 4 bases, 8 bases remained unmatched. The CDR3: CASRYYGQGAYNEQFF. The DNA for the CDR3 is TGTGCCAGCAGATACTATGGACAGGGGGCTTACAATGAGCAGTTCTTC.

The chain is built from TRBV2 and TRBJ1-1; the D is unclear. This CDR3 region has 15 residues. CDR1 SNHLY and CDR2 FYNNEI come from the germline V gene. V was cut by 6 bases and J by 0 bases, with 14 bases left in between. The CDR3 DNA follows: TGTGCCAGCAGGGCCGAGTCCACCTTGAACACTGAAGCTTTCTTT. It yields the protein CASRAESTLNTEAFF.

The chain employs TRBV5-6 and TRBJ1-1, with D uncertain. The V gene's germline CDR1 is SGHDT and CDR2 YYEEEE. Trimming removed 4 bases from V and 0 bases from J, with 16 bases in between. CDR3 length equals 16 residues. CDR3 nucleotides: TGTGCCAGCAGCCGCCCGAGGGATCTCATGAACACTGAAGCTTTCTTT. Translation gives CASSRPRDLMNTEAFF.

The CDR3 loop reads CASSAQGLAELYNEQFF. DNA of the CDR3: TGTGCCAGCAGCGCACAGGGACTAGCGGAGCTCTACAATGAGCAGTTCTTC. V usage is TRBV9 and J usage is TRBJ2-1, with 11 bases fitting TRBD2. Trimming removed 3 bases from V and 3 bases from J; junction bases left unmatched: 8. The germline gives CDR1 SGDLS, CDR2 YYNGEE. The CDR3 is made up of 17 amino acids.

The chain has TRBV7-6 and TRBJ2-7; possible D gene TRBD1, 5 bases. Germline loops: CDR1 SGHVS, CDR2 FNYEAQ. The CDR3 consists of 13 residues. Trimming removed 3 bases from V and 6 bases from J, with 12 bases in between. DNA for the CDR3: TGTGCCAGCAGCTTTACTCAGGGCGGCGAGCAGTACTTC. This codes for CASSFTQGGEQYF.

The chain uses TRBV20-1 and TRBJ2-5; possibly TRBD2 for D (5 bases). CDR1 DFQATT and CDR2 SNEGSKA come from the germline V gene (reference sequence). V was cut by 5 bases and J by 5 bases, with 9 bases left in between. CDR3 size: 11 residues. The CDR3 sequence: CSAGRSETQYF. The CDR3, as DNA: TGCAGTGCTGGGAGATCGGAGACCCAGTACTTC.

The chain combines TRBV28 with TRBJ2-3; 8 bases fit TRBD1. This CDR3 is 16 amino acids long. CDR1 and CDR2 from the germline V gene are MDHEN and SYDVKM. With 5 bases clipped from V and 2 bases from J, the junction kept 9 bases outside the gene matches. CDR3 region: CASSLSGTGTTDTQYF. CDR3 bases: TGTGCCAGCAGTCTATCCGGGACAGGAACCACAGATACGCAGTATTTT.

The table lists this clone with many counts. V usage is TRBV11-3 and J usage is TRBJ2-1; 11 bases match TRBD2. Germline V gives CDR1 SGHNT, CDR2 YENEEA. V was pared by 2 bases and J by 7 bases, with 4 bases of the junction left unmatched. The CDR3 length is 15 residues. CDR3 coding DNA: TGTGCCAGCAGCTTAATAGCGGGAGGGTGGAATGAGCAGTTCTTC. Amino acid sequence: CASSLIAGGWNEQFF. The variable domain in full, completed from reference TRBV11-3 and TRBJ2-1, reads EAGVVQSPRYKIIEKKQPVAFWCNPISGHNTLYWYLQNLGQGPELLIRYENEEAVDDSQLPKDRFSAERLKGVDSTLKIQPAELGDSAVYLCASSLIAGGWNEQFFGPGTRLTVL.

The chain is built from TRBV5-1 and TRBJ2-2, with D perhaps TRBD1 (6 bases). Trimming cost V 1 base and J 6 bases, with 10 bases left between them. Germline assignment: CDR1 SGHRS and CDR2 YFSETQ. CDR3 length equals 14 residues. CDR3 nucleotides: TGCGCCAGCAGCTTGTCTTCAGGGGCCGGGGAGCTGTTTTTT. Its protein is CASSLSSGAGELFF. The entire variable domain, with the rest obtained from reference TRBV5-1 and TRBJ2-2, is as follows: KAGVTQTPRYLIKTRGQQVTLSCSPISGHRSVSWYQQTPGQGLQFLFEYFSETQRNKGNFPGRFSGRQFSNSRSEMNVSTLELGDSALYLCASSLSSGAGELFFGEGSRLTVL.

In regard to this clone: The sample carries other DNA sequences with the same CDR3. This chain connects TRBV19 to TRBJ1-5; TRBD1 agrees at 8 bases. Germline lookup yields CDR1 LNHDA and CDR2 SQIVND (reference sequence). Trimming cost V 9 bases and J 0 bases; bases outside gene matches: 4. The CDR3 runs 14 residues. The CDR3 loop reads CASDRGYSNQPQHF. For the CDR3, the DNA is TGTGCCAGCGACAGGGGCTATAGCAATCAGCCCCAGCATTTT.

The chain employs TRBV19 and TRBJ2-2; TRBD1 is a possible D gene (5 bases). Germline V gene data show CDR1 as LNHDA and CDR2 as SQIVND (reference sequence). The CDR3 is made up of 14 amino acids. V was shortened by 9 bases and J by 1 base, with 12 bases between the two germline ends. CDR3 DNA sequence: TGTGCCAGCGGTAAGGGGCGGAACACCGGGGAGCTGTTTTTT. This codes for CASGKGRNTGELFF.

The chain links TRBV19 to TRBJ1-1; D is unclear. The germline V gene has CDR1 LNHDA and CDR2 SQIVND (reference sequence). The CDR3 loop spans 16 amino acids. The germline V and J ends were trimmed by 3 bases and 6 bases, with 20 bases remaining between them. The CDR3 is CASSISPSAFTPEAFF. For the CDR3, the DNA is TGTGCCAGTAGTATCAGCCCATCGGCTTTCACCCCTGAAGCTTTCTTT.

This chain uses TRBV19 with TRBJ1-1, with 7 bases aligning to TRBD1. Germline loops: CDR1 LNHDA, CDR2 SQIVND (reference sequence). CDR3 length: 15 amino acids. The V segment lost 9 bases and the J segment 5 bases; nucleotides outside the gene matches: 15. The CDR3 sequence: CASLDRDLGGTEAFF. In nucleotides, the CDR3 is TGTGCCAGCCTCGACAGGGATCTAGGGGGAACTGAAGCTTTCTTT.

This clone was seen a few times. The chain links TRBV18 to TRBJ1-2; 7 bases map to TRBD1. The germline CDR1 and CDR2 sequences are KGHSH and LQKENI. This CDR3 contains 15 residues. J gave up 8 bases and V 2 bases, and 11 bases lay outside the gene matches. The CDR3, as DNA: TGTGCCAGCTCACCAAATAGGGACAGTCTGAGGGGCTACACCTTC. This sequence encodes CASSPNRDSLRGYTF.

This clone was counted at least ten times. Here the CDR3 DNA reads TGTGCCTGGAGTGTTGTTAGAATAAAAAACATTCAGTACTTC. It codes for CAWSVVRIKNIQYF. This chain connects TRBV30 to TRBJ2-4; D gene uncertain. Germline CDR1 is GTSNPN and CDR2 is SVGIG (reference sequence). Between the trimmed V and J ends, which lost 0 bases and 4 bases, there was a span of 10 bases. The CDR3 loop spans 14 amino acids.

V and J are TRBV18 and TRBJ2-1; 14 nucleotides align to TRBD2. CDR3 length equals 17 residues. The V segment lost 2 bases and the J segment 1 base; nucleotides outside the gene matches: 1. CDR1 and CDR2 from the germline V gene are KGHSH and LQKENI. The CDR3 DNA follows: TGTGCCAGCTCACCAAGACTAGCGGGAGGGTCCTACAATGAGCAGTTCTTC. Protein: CASSPRLAGGSYNEQFF.

V is TRBV4-3 and J is TRBJ2-7; 10 positions match TRBD2. This CDR3 has 18 amino acids. V trimming: 4 bases; J trimming: 1 base; junction bases outside the gene matches: 13. CDR1 is LGHNA, CDR2 YSLEER, per germline. For the CDR3, the DNA is TGCGCCAGCAGCCGGGGACTAGCGAAAAGGTCCTCTTCCTACGAGCAGTACTTC. The encoded protein is CASSRGLAKRSSSYEQYF.

This clone showed up just a few times. The chain employs TRBV7-7 and TRBJ1-1, with D unresolved. V shed 5 bases and J shed 1 base, with 8 bases lying between them. The CDR3 consists of 13 residues. Per the germline V gene, CDR1 is SSHAT and CDR2 is FNYEAQ (reference sequence). The CDR3: CASSLRRNTEAFF. The CDR3 DNA reads as TGTGCCAGCAGCCTCAGGAGGAACACTGAAGCTTTCTTT.

The chain carries TRBV28 and TRBJ1-1, with D possibly matching TRBD1 (6 bases). The CDR3 runs to 19 residues. V lost 4 bases to trimming and J lost 0 bases, with 24 bases between them. Germline V gene data show CDR1 as MDHEN and CDR2 as SYDVKM. The CDR3 DNA is TGTGCCAGCAGTTCCCCACAGTCGGACAGAAGCGTAATGAACACTGAAGCTTTCTTT. Protein: CASSSPQSDRSVMNTEAFF.

The genes are TRBV5-6 and TRBJ1-2, with a tentative D call TRBD1 (6 bases). Germline V gives CDR1 SGHDT, CDR2 YYEEEE. V was cut by 3 bases and J by 6 bases, with 9 bases left in between. The CDR3 is 12 amino acids. The CDR3 is CASSWGADGYTF. DNA for the CDR3: TGTGCCAGCAGCTGGGGGGCGGATGGCTACACCTTC.